Shown below are 16 T cell receptor beta chains from a single sample sequenced in a study of cytomegalovirus exposure and HLA in healthy donors. PCR employed 60 Vbeta and 13 Jbeta primers. This table comes from immunoSEQ multiplex PCR, and its TCRdb copy is limited to in-frame clones, with some not included. The sample yields about 120,000 clones, 65% to 80% seen once. Material for sequencing was PBMCs. Source of these receptors: a man between 60 and 75 years old in good health and CMV-seropositive.

CDR3 sequence: CAISYYRGDVYEQYF. The CDR3 region has the DNA TGTGCCATCAGTTACTACAGGGGGGATGTATACGAGCAGTACTTC. The chain links TRBV10-3 to TRBJ2-7; 8 positions agree with TRBD1. CDR1 ENHRY and CDR2 SYGVKD come from the germline V gene. V gave up 5 bases and J gave up 4 bases; unmatched junction bases: 10. The CDR3 runs 15 residues.

The chain is built from TRBV6-4 and TRBJ1-1; tentatively, D is TRBD1 (6 bases). Germline CDR1 is MRHNA and CDR2 is SNTAGT. V was clipped by 6 bases and J by 4 bases, with 15 bases between them. This CDR3 contains 14 residues. CDR3 amino acids: CASSLEQGSTEAFF. CDR3 nucleotides: TGTGCCAGCAGCCTCGAACAGGGAAGCACTGAAGCTTTCTTT.

The chain employs TRBV5-1 and TRBJ2-2; 8 nucleotides align to TRBD1. Per germline, CDR1 SGHRS and CDR2 YFSETQ. The CDR3 totals 16 residues. V was pared by 4 bases and J by 0 bases, with 5 bases of the junction left unmatched. CDR3 loop: CASSGTTGANTGELFF. The CDR3 nucleotides read TGCGCCAGCAGCGGAACGACAGGGGCGAACACCGGGGAGCTGTTTTTT.

This clone came up a few times. The CDR3 DNA sequence: TGTGCCAGCAGCGTAGTGGACACCCTCTCCTACAATGAGCAGTTCTTC. Translating it yields CASSVVDTLSYNEQFF. The rearrangement joins TRBV9 to TRBJ2-1, with D possibly matching TRBD1 (5 bases). V was clipped by 0 bases and J by 0 bases, with 10 bases between them. Germline V gives CDR1 SGDLS, CDR2 YYNGEE. CDR3 size: 16 residues.

As regards this clone: One junction end disagrees with the germline gene, perhaps due to a read error. V and J are TRBV19 and TRBJ2-6; the D gene is possibly TRBD1 (5 bases). The CDR3 is 16 amino acids. Germline V gene sequence: CDR1 LNHDA, CDR2 SQIVND (reference sequence). The CDR3 DNA follows: TGTGCCAGTAGTACCCGACAGAATATTGGGGCCAACGGCCTGACTTTC. The encoded protein is CASSTRQNIGANGLTF.

This clone was observed a few times. The V call is TRBV5-1, the J call TRBJ1-4; 8 nucleotides line up with TRBD1. The CDR3 has 15 amino acids. J was trimmed by 7 bases and V by 1 base; bases with no gene match: 6. The V gene's germline CDR1 is SGHRS and CDR2 YFSETQ. CDR3: CASSLNRGESEKLFF. The DNA of the CDR3 is TGCGCCAGCAGCTTGAACAGGGGGGAGAGTGAAAAACTGTTTTTT.

This rearrangement joins TRBV7-9 to TRBJ1-2; TRBD1 matches at 11 bases. Germline V lookup: CDR1 SEHNR, CDR2 FQNEAQ (reference sequence). Trimming at V came to 3 bases and at J to 7 bases, leaving 4 bases not matched to a gene. CDR3 size: 14 residues. In DNA form, the CDR3 reads TGTGCCAGCAGCTTCGGGACAGGGGGTCTTGGCTACACCTTC. Translated: CASSFGTGGLGYTF.

CDR3 region: CASSVAGETQYF. CDR3 bases: TGTGCCAGCAGCGTCGCGGGGGAAACGCAGTATTTT. This sequence joins TRBV9 and TRBJ2-3; 7 bases line up with TRBD2. Germline V gene sequence: CDR1 SGDLS, CDR2 YYNGEE. The CDR3 length is 12 residues. V lost 2 bases to trimming and J lost 9 bases; unmatched junction nucleotides: 3.

This chain links TRBV12-1 with TRBJ1-6; the table's D call TRBD1 went unverified against the DNA. TRBV12-1 is marked as a pseudogene. The CDR3 is 14 residues long. The DNA of the CDR3 is TGTGCCAGCAGCTTTACGAACAGGGATTCACCCCTCCACTTT. Translation gives CASSFTNRDSPLHF.

Only a few counts were recorded for this clone. The CDR3 sequence is CASSMTGGDEKLFF. In DNA, the CDR3 is TGTGCCAGCAGTATGACAGGGGGCGACGAAAAACTGTTTTTT. The chain joins TRBV28 to TRBJ1-4; 10 nucleotides match TRBD1. Germline CDR1 and CDR2: MDHEN and SYDVKM. Unmatched junction bases numbered 5, after V lost 5 bases and J lost 8 bases. The CDR3 runs to 14 residues.

The rearrangement uses TRBV20-1 and TRBJ1-1, with 10 bases aligning to TRBD1. CDR1 DFQATT and CDR2 SNEGSKA come from the germline V gene (reference sequence). This CDR3 has 11 residues. After removal of 5 bases from V and 12 bases from J, the junction contained 6 bases not matched to a gene. CDR3 DNA sequence: TGCAGTGCTGGGGACAGGGGACGAACTTTCTTT. It encodes CSAGDRGRTFF.

This clone was observed a single time. This rearrangement joins TRBV2 to TRBJ2-2; TRBD2 might be the D (7 bases). This CDR3 has 16 residues. CDR1 and CDR2 (germline): SNHLY, FYNNEI. V gave up 3 bases and J gave up 5 bases, with 16 bases separating them. The CDR3: CASSDLGRGGTGELFF. The DNA for the CDR3 is TGTGCCAGCAGTGATCTTGGCAGGGGAGGGACCGGGGAGCTGTTTTTT.

This chain joins TRBV19 and TRBJ2-5; D might be TRBD1 (6 bases). The DNA matches TRBJ2-7 better at its end, which makes the J call doubtful. There are 13 residues in the CDR3. Germline-derived CDR1 and CDR2 are LNHDA and SQIVND (reference sequence). The CDR3 DNA is TGTGCCAGTAGTAACAGGGTCCCCTACGAGCAGTACTTC. Translating gives CASSNRVPYEQYF.

The chain couples TRBV6-5 to TRBJ1-2; 7 bases are shared with TRBD1. There are 13 residues in the CDR3. With 8 bases clipped from V and 4 bases from J, the junction kept 7 bases outside the gene matches. Germline V lookup: CDR1 MNHEY, CDR2 SVGAGI. Written as DNA, the CDR3 is TGTGCCAGCGGTCACAGGGGCGGCTATGGCTACACCTTC. Translation gives CASGHRGGYGYTF.

This clone was recorded only once. CDR3 DNA sequence: TGTGCCAGCAGCCTCTCCGGAACTAGCGGGGATGAGCAGTTCTTC. This encodes CASSLSGTSGDEQFF. The V call is TRBV7-9, the J call TRBJ2-1, with 10 positions matching TRBD2. Germline trimming cut 5 bases from V and 8 bases from J; bases unmatched to any gene: 9. From germline, CDR1 is SEHNR and CDR2 FQNEAQ (reference sequence). The CDR3 is made up of 15 amino acids. The complete variable domain, with remaining parts taken from reference TRBV7-9 and TRBJ2-1, reads DTGVSQNPRHKITKRGQNVTFRCDPISEHNRLYWYRQTLGQGPEFLTYFQNEAQLEKSRLLSDRFSAERPKGSFSTLEIQRTEQGDSAMYLCASSLSGTSGDEQFFGPGTRLTVL.

This clone was picked up one time. This sequence joins TRBV6-4 and TRBJ2-1; D is unclear. There are 12 residues in the CDR3. Trimming left V 2 bases short and J 12 bases short, with 11 bases between. Germline assignment: CDR1 MRHNA and CDR2 SNTAGT. This CDR3 is CASSDGPLAQFF. CDR3 in DNA: TGTGCCAGCAGTGACGGCCCGCTCGCGCAGTTCTTC.